The 12 T cell receptor beta chains presented below share a single source sample, sequenced in a study of CD8+CD57+ T cells in acquired aplastic anemia. Patients included in sequencing had previously demonstrated CD8+CD57+ cell expansion by flow cytometry. The use of genomic DNA as template underpinned the TCR beta VDJ and CDR3 profiling. TCRdb re-called the reads with MiXCR, one entry per CDR3 protein. This table holds fewer than 200,000 distinct CDR3 sequences, around 48% found once. The sample was sorted CD4+, CD8+, or CD8+CD57+ T cells (not recorded which) from PBMCs. These receptors came from a human donor with aplastic anemia.

Only a few counts were recorded for this clonotype. The chain couples TRBV2 to TRBJ1-5; D remains unclear. The CDR3 covers 11 residues. Germline CDR1 is SNHLY and CDR2 is FYNNEI. The V gene lost 4 bases and the J gene lost 9 bases, with 7 bases spanning the gap. The DNA for the CDR3 is TGTGCCAGCAGTGGGTTTGGGCCCCAGCATTTT. This translates into CASSGFGPQHF.

The chain recombines TRBV5-1 with TRBJ1-2; TRBD1 matches at 10 bases. CDR1 SGHRS and CDR2 YFSETQ come from the germline V gene. Trimming took 4 bases from V and 8 from J; bases not matched to a gene: 8. The CDR3 is 14 amino acids. CDR3 coding DNA: TGCGCCAGCAGCCCGGGACAGGGGCTTGACGGCTACACCTTC. It is translated as CASSPGQGLDGYTF.

This clonotype was seen repeatedly, ten times or more. The chain is built from TRBV20-1 and TRBJ2-3, with 8 bases aligning to TRBD2. Per the germline V gene, CDR1 is DFQATT and CDR2 is SNEGSKA (reference sequence). V was pared by 4 bases and J by 1 base, with 7 bases of the junction left unmatched. CDR3 length equals 15 residues. The CDR3 protein is CSATPLRGGTDTQYF. In nucleotides, the CDR3 is TGCAGTGCTACCCCCTTGCGGGGGGGCACAGATACGCAGTATTTT.

This clonotype was seen repeatedly, ten times or more. V is TRBV6-1 and J is TRBJ2-5; 11 bases align to TRBD2. Germline CDR1 and CDR2: MNHNS and SASEGT. V shed 3 bases, J shed 5 bases, and the junction held 11 bases outside the gene matches. The CDR3 runs 17 residues. The CDR3 sequence: CASSDNSGRALWETQYF. DNA for the CDR3: TGTGCCAGCAGTGATAATAGCGGGAGGGCCCTTTGGGAGACCCAGTACTTC.

This clonotype occurred many times. The CDR3 DNA is TGTGCCAGCAGCGCGGGACTGAGCTATGGCTACACCTTC. Its translation: CASSAGLSYGYTF. The chain couples TRBV27 to TRBJ1-2; tentatively, D is TRBD1 (5 bases). The germline V gene encodes CDR1 MNHEY and CDR2 SMNVEV (reference sequence). The V and J ends lost 6 bases and 4 bases respectively, with 12 bases between them. The CDR3 is made up of 13 amino acids.

This sequence joins TRBV6-1 and TRBJ2-3; D may be TRBD1 (5 bases). V was pared by 6 bases and J by 0 bases, with 13 bases between. Germline assignment: CDR1 MNHNS and CDR2 SASEGT. The CDR3 runs 15 residues. The CDR3 coding sequence is TGTGCCAGCAGCCCATGGCAGGGAAGCACAGATACGCAGTATTTT. Residues: CASSPWQGSTDTQYF.

The CDR3 DNA reads as TGTGCCAGCAGCCGCACTAGCGATGAGACCCAGTACTTC. This gives the protein CASSRTSDETQYF. The chain joins TRBV6-6 to TRBJ2-5, with TRBD2 matching 7 bases. Per germline, CDR1 MNHNY and CDR2 SVGAGI (reference sequence). This CDR3 comprises 13 residues. Trimming removed 6 bases from V and 5 bases from J; junction bases left unmatched: 6.

This clonotype was counted once. The chain links TRBV20-1 to TRBJ2-3; D perhaps matches TRBD2 (6 bases). Per germline, CDR1 DFQATT and CDR2 SNEGSKA (reference sequence). Trimming stripped 1 base from V and 2 bases from J, with 13 bases between. This CDR3 has 15 amino acids. CDR3 region: CSARGIAEHTDTQYF. The CDR3 coding sequence is TGCAGTGCTAGAGGGATAGCGGAGCACACAGATACGCAGTATTTT.

This clonotype appeared many times. The CDR3, as DNA: TGCAGTGCTCGATGGCCAGGGACCCCAACAGATACGCAGTATTTT. Translated: CSARWPGTPTDTQYF. The chain recombines TRBV20-1 with TRBJ2-3, with D possibly being TRBD1 or TRBD2 (5 bases each). Between the trimmed V and J ends, which lost 5 bases and 3 bases, there was a span of 18 bases. Germline CDR1 DFQATT, CDR2 SNEGSKA (reference sequence). CDR3 size: 15 residues.

This chain connects TRBV6-5 to TRBJ1-6; possibly TRBD1 for D (6 bases). V lost 0 bases and J lost 9, with 15 bases in between. Per the germline V gene, CDR1 is MNHEY and CDR2 is SVGAGI. The CDR3 sequence is 16 residues long. The CDR3 DNA reads TGTGCCAGCAGTTACTCCCTGGGGGAGGGGGTTTCACCCCTCCACTTT. This sequence encodes CASSYSLGEGVSPLHF.

This clonotype was counted only a few times. V is TRBV20-1 and J is TRBJ1-5; D gene ambiguous. Germline V gene data show CDR1 as DFQATT and CDR2 as SNEGSKA (reference sequence). The CDR3 length is 14 residues. V lost 3 bases to trimming and J lost 0 bases, with 9 bases between them. The CDR3 loop reads CSARRTYSNQPQHF. The CDR3 DNA reads as TGCAGTGCTAGGAGGACGTATAGCAATCAGCCCCAGCATTTT.

The rearrangement links TRBV15 to TRBJ2-5; 8 positions agree with TRBD2. V dropped 2 bases and J dropped 5; count of bases not matched to a gene: 10. This CDR3 region has 16 residues. Per germline, CDR1 LNHNV and CDR2 YYDKDF (reference sequence). CDR3 coding DNA: TGTGCCACCAGCAGAATGCCCAGCGGGAGTCCGGAGACCCAGTACTTC. This encodes CATSRMPSGSPETQYF.